Listed below are T cell receptor beta chains from one sample, sequenced in a study of T cell responses to AZD1222 COVID-19 vaccine. The data were produced by immunoSEQ multiplex PCR, yet TCRdb's version contains in-frame clones alone and is incomplete. Of approximately 210,000 clones in the sample, around 94% were seen once. This material consisted of peripheral blood, taken 28 days after the second dose of the MenACWY control vaccine. The source is an adult who received the MenACWY meningococcal vaccine as a control. CDR3s include the opening cysteine and the closing phenylalanine or tryptophan. The order of the fields is clone size, V gene, J gene, D gene, CDR3 DNA, CDR3 protein. A D gene is named only where the DNA matches it firmly. Only part of the rows carry a size: once, few, many, or a class if the clone is expanded.

clone_size: once; v_call: TRBV5-6; j_call: TRBJ2-1; d_call: TRBD2; cdr3_nt: TGTGCCAGCAGCTCCGGACTAGCCAATGAGCAGTTCTTC; cdr3_aa: CASSSGLANEQFF
clone_size: -; v_call: TRBV12-3/TRBV12-4; j_call: TRBJ2-7; d_call: -; cdr3_nt: TGTGCCAGCAGCTCCTTACGCTACGAGCAGTACTTC; cdr3_aa: CASSSLRYEQYF
clone_size: once; v_call: TRBV19; j_call: TRBJ2-7; d_call: -; cdr3_nt: TGTGCCAGTAGTACTAAAACCGCGGACTATACCTACGAGCAGTACTTC; cdr3_aa: CASSTKTADYTYEQYF
clone_size: -; v_call: TRBV9; j_call: TRBJ1-6; d_call: TRBD1; cdr3_nt: TGTGCCAGCAGCGTAGAACAGGGGACGAGCTCCTATAATTCACCCCTCCACTTT; cdr3_aa: CASSVEQGTSSYNSPLHF
clone_size: -; v_call: TRBV28; j_call: TRBJ1-5; d_call: -; cdr3_nt: TGTGCCAGCAACTTCGGACAGAGTAGCAATCAGCCCCAGCATTTT; cdr3_aa: CASNFGQSSNQPQHF
clone_size: -; v_call: TRBV20-1; j_call: TRBJ2-5; d_call: -; cdr3_nt: TGCAGTGCGCCCATCGGCGAGAAGGGATACTTC; cdr3_aa: CSAPIGEKGYF
clone_size: -; v_call: TRBV18; j_call: TRBJ1-4; d_call: TRBD1; cdr3_nt: TGTGCCAGCTCACCACGTGGACAGGGGGATGAAAAACTGTTTTTT; cdr3_aa: CASSPRGQGDEKLFF
clone_size: -; v_call: TRBV24-1; j_call: TRBJ2-1; d_call: TRBD1; cdr3_nt: TGTGCCACCGGGGACAGGTACAATGAGCAGTTCTTC; cdr3_aa: CATGDRYNEQFF
clone_size: once; v_call: TRBV7-9; j_call: TRBJ1-1; d_call: TRBD1; cdr3_nt: TGTGCCAGCATCAGGACAGGGGAGAACACTGAAGCTTTCTTT; cdr3_aa: CASIRTGENTEAFF
clone_size: -; v_call: TRBV7-2; j_call: TRBJ2-1; d_call: -; cdr3_nt: TGTGCCAGCAGCTTAGACGGGGGCCTACGCGATGAGCAGTTCTTC; cdr3_aa: CASSLDGGLRDEQFF
clone_size: -; v_call: TRBV5-1; j_call: TRBJ1-1; d_call: -; cdr3_nt: TGCGCCAGCAGTCCTCAGGGGTCTGAAGCTTTCTTT; cdr3_aa: CASSPQGSEAFF
clone_size: -; v_call: TRBV3-1/TRBV3-2; j_call: TRBJ2-7; d_call: -; cdr3_nt: TGTGCCAGCAGCCGAGAATCCGAGACCTACGAGCAGTACTTC; cdr3_aa: CASSRESETYEQYF
clone_size: -; v_call: TRBV7-9; j_call: TRBJ1-3; d_call: -; cdr3_nt: TGTGCCAGCAGCCCCCGGGACGGCTCTGGAAACACCATATATTTT; cdr3_aa: CASSPRDGSGNTIYF
clone_size: once; v_call: TRBV7-2; j_call: TRBJ2-2; d_call: -; cdr3_nt: TGTGCCAGCAGCTTATCTCAGAACCGTGGGACCGGGGAGCTGTTTTTT; cdr3_aa: CASSLSQNRGTGELFF
clone_size: -; v_call: TRBV27; j_call: TRBJ2-1; d_call: -; cdr3_nt: TGTGCCAGCAGTCCCGAGAGGGCGTACGAGCAGTTCTTC; cdr3_aa: CASSPERAYEQFF
clone_size: -; v_call: TRBV19; j_call: TRBJ2-7; d_call: TRBD2; cdr3_nt: TGTGCCAGTAGTCCCTCCGGGACTAGCGGCTCCTACGAGCAGTACTTC; cdr3_aa: CASSPSGTSGSYEQYF
clone_size: -; v_call: TRBV18; j_call: TRBJ1-6; d_call: -; cdr3_nt: TGTGCCAGCTCACCATCACAAGGACGGAATTCACCCCTCCACTTT; cdr3_aa: CASSPSQGRNSPLHF
clone_size: -; v_call: TRBV10-3; j_call: TRBJ2-5; d_call: TRBD2; cdr3_nt: TGTGCCATCAGTGAGTCTACCGGGACTAGAATCCAAGAGACCCAGTACTTC; cdr3_aa: CAISESTGTRIQETQYF
clone_size: few; v_call: TRBV4-2; j_call: TRBJ2-5; d_call: -; cdr3_nt: TGTGCCAGCAGCCTTGGGGGACAAGAAGAGACCCAGTACTTC; cdr3_aa: CASSLGGQEETQYF
clone_size: -; v_call: TRBV19; j_call: TRBJ2-5; d_call: TRBD2; cdr3_nt: TGTGCCAGTAGTCCAAGACTAGCGGGGGCTCAAGAGACCCAGTACTTC; cdr3_aa: CASSPRLAGAQETQYF
clone_size: -; v_call: TRBV19; j_call: TRBJ1-2; d_call: -; cdr3_nt: TGTGCCAGTATGGGACCGAGAGCTAACTATGGCTACACCTTC; cdr3_aa: CASMGPRANYGYTF
clone_size: -; v_call: TRBV5-1; j_call: TRBJ2-7; d_call: -; cdr3_nt: TGCGCCAGCAGCTTCGGGCTCAGGGGCCTCTCCTACGAGCAGTACTTC; cdr3_aa: CASSFGLRGLSYEQYF
clone_size: -; v_call: TRBV3-1/TRBV3-2; j_call: TRBJ2-1; d_call: TRBD2; cdr3_nt: TGTGCCAGCAGCCGGCGGGAGGGCCTCTCCCCGGGGCAGTTCTTC; cdr3_aa: CASSRREGLSPGQFF